The 2 T cell receptor beta chains reported below all come from one sample, sequenced in a study of blood T cells in healthy people across ages. Then a second PCR, running roughly 7 to 11 cycles, was carried out with a sample-barcoded 5' primer and a J-beta primer mix. TCRdb re-called the 5' RACE reads with MiXCR, one entry per CDR3 protein. Of around 1,900,000 distinct CDR3 sequences in the sample, roughly two fifths were seen once. The sample was blood. The source of these receptors is a human donor in good health.

For this clonotype: An end of the junction does not agree with germline; a read error may underlie this. The chain couples TRBV29-1 to TRBJ1-4, with D unresolved. From germline, CDR1 is SQVTM and CDR2 ANQGSEA. The length of the CDR3 is 13 residues. The CDR3 reads CGVSSNDNEKLFF. Here the CDR3 DNA reads TGCGGCGTTTCCAGTAACGATAATGAAAAACTGTTTTTT.

This clonotype turned up a few times. Mismatch with germline at one junction end may stem from a read error. The J gene is TRBJ1-2, the V gene TRBV25-1, with D possibly TRBD1 on 5 matching bases. This CDR3 has 14 amino acids. The germline V gene has CDR1 MGHDK and CDR2 SYGVNS. CDR3 residues: CASAGRGDNYGHTF. CDR3 in DNA: TGTGCCAGCGCGGGTCGGGGGGATAACTATGGCCACACCTTC.